A selection of T cell receptor beta chains follows, all from one sample in a study of blood T cell repertoires in COVID-19. Only in-frame clones appear in the TCRdb table, and some are missing; sequencing was by immunoSEQ multiplex PCR. The table records some 140,000 clones, 84% of them present only once. The sample comprised PBMCs or T cells enriched from blood (not recorded which). The receptor set was obtained from a man in his forties with acute COVID-19. Each CDR3 is given with its conserved first and last residue. A D gene is named only where the DNA matches it firmly.

cdr3_nt cdr3_aa j_call d_call v_call
TGTGCCAGCAGTTTAGGACAGGGGGCGGGCTGGACCAAAAACATTCAGTACTTC CASSLGQGAGWTKNIQYF TRBJ2-4 TRBD1 TRBV28
TGTGCCAGCAGTTTGTCTAGACAGAATAACTATGGCTACACCTTC CASSLSRQNNYGYTF TRBJ1-2 NA TRBV2
TGTGCCAGCAGCTTGACAGGGGAGGACACTGAAGCTTTCTTT CASSLTGEDTEAFF TRBJ1-1 TRBD1 TRBV11-3
TGTGCCAGCAGCGTACAACCCTCGGGCACTGAAGCTTTCTTT CASSVQPSGTEAFF TRBJ1-1 NA TRBV9
TGTGCCACCAGCACTCGACTAGCCCAAGAGACCCAGTACTTC CATSTRLAQETQYF TRBJ2-5 TRBD2 TRBV15
TGTGCCAGCAGCGTGCAGGGGGGACAGGGCCAAGAGACCCAGTACTTC CASSVQGGQGQETQYF TRBJ2-5 TRBD1 TRBV9
TGTGCCAGTAGTATAGGGCCAGGGGTCGGGACTGAAGCTTTCTTT CASSIGPGVGTEAFF TRBJ1-1 NA TRBV19
TGTGCCAGCAGCTTAGCACCTGGACTAGCGGGAGATCGCGAGCAGTACTTC CASSLAPGLAGDREQYF TRBJ2-7 TRBD2 TRBV7-8
TGTGCCAGCAGCTTATCGGGGGGTGAGACCCAGTACTTC CASSLSGGETQYF TRBJ2-5 TRBD2 TRBV7-9
TGTGCCAGCAGCACAGGTGGTTCCGGGGAGCTGTTTTTT CASSTGGSGELFF TRBJ2-2 NA TRBV11-2